A selection of T cell receptor beta chains follows, all from one sample in a study of cytomegalovirus exposure and HLA in healthy donors. Profiled with immunoSEQ multiplex PCR; TCRdb holds only in-frame clones, not every one. Of 150,000 to 200,000 clones listed, about 85% are singletons. The specimen was PBMCs. The origin of the receptors is a man younger than 35 in good health and CMV-seropositive. CDR3s include the opening cysteine and the closing phenylalanine or tryptophan. The D gene is left open where the match is weak. Some rows have no size entry. The others give once, few or many, or a class for an expanded clone.

-	TRBJ1-3	-	TRBV15	CATSARTQGRGNTIYF	TGTGCCACCAGCGCCCGGACGCAGGGGAGAGGAAACACCATATATTTT
-	TRBJ1-6	-	TRBV7-9	CASSSTGSYNSPLHF	TGTGCCAGCAGCAGTACAGGGTCCTATAATTCACCCCTCCACTTT
-	TRBJ1-5	-	TRBV5-1	CASSKSPGADQPQHF	TGCGCCAGCAGCAAGAGTCCAGGGGCGGATCAGCCCCAGCATTTT
-	TRBJ2-2	-	TRBV5-1	CASSFRDLAGELFF	TGCGCCAGCAGCTTCCGGGATTTGGCCGGGGAGCTGTTTTTT
TRBD1	TRBJ2-7	-	TRBV7-9	CSSSLAWGTAHEQYF	TGTTCCAGCAGCTTAGCGTGGGGGACAGCCCACGAGCAGTACTTC
TRBD1	TRBJ2-1	-	TRBV13	CASSQNPGQGYNEQFF	TGTGCCAGCAGCCAGAACCCGGGACAGGGATACAATGAGCAGTTCTTC
TRBD1	TRBJ2-6	-	TRBV12-5	CASGPGQGALGGANGLTF	TGTGCTAGTGGTCCCGGACAGGGGGCGTTAGGTGGGGCCAACGGCCTGACTTTC
TRBD2	TRBJ2-1	-	TRBV11-1	CASSSTGTTLNYNEQFF	TGTGCCAGCAGCTCCACCGGGACTACTCTAAACTACAATGAGCAGTTCTTC
-	TRBJ1-1	-	TRBV10-3	CATEDSLNTEAFF	TGTGCCACCGAGGACAGCTTGAACACTGAAGCTTTCTTT
-	TRBJ2-7	-	TRBV7-9	CASRQESSYEQYF	TGTGCCAGCAGACAGGAGAGCTCCTACGAGCAGTACTTC
-	TRBJ1-5	-	TRBV27	CASSLAQNSNQPQHF	TGTGCCAGCAGTTTAGCACAAAATAGCAATCAGCCCCAGCATTTT
TRBD1	TRBJ1-2	once	TRBV5-8	CASSRTGLYGYTF	TGTGCCAGCAGCCGGACAGGCCTCTATGGCTACACCTTC
TRBD1	TRBJ2-1	-	TRBV19	CASSIGQGALYNEQFF	TGTGCCAGTAGTATAGGTCAGGGGGCTCTCTACAATGAGCAGTTCTTC
-	TRBJ1-2	few	TRBV11-2	CASSLNTVNYGYTF	TGTGCCAGCAGCTTAAACACAGTGAACTATGGCTACACCTTC
TRBD1	TRBJ1-4	-	TRBV5-8	CASSRTGGSDEKLFF	TGTGCCAGCAGCCGTACAGGGGGTAGTGATGAAAAACTGTTTTTT
-	TRBJ1-3	-	TRBV5-1	CASSLGQADSGNTIYF	TGCGCCAGCAGCTTGGGACAGGCTGACTCTGGAAACACCATATATTTT
TRBD1	TRBJ1-1	-	TRBV2	CASSYRGQAEAFF	TGTGCCAGCAGCTACAGGGGGCAGGCTGAAGCTTTCTTT
-	TRBJ1-4	-	TRBV4-1	CASSQPTVGGKLFF	TGCGCCAGCAGCCAGCCCACCGTCGGGGGGAAACTGTTTTTT
-	TRBJ2-6	-	TRBV18	CASSPGGWSGANGLTF	TGTGCCAGCTCACCAGGAGGGTGGTCTGGGGCCAACGGCCTGACTTTC
-	TRBJ2-7	-	TRBV6-1	CASPGWGGQSYEQYF	TGTGCCAGCCCAGGGTGGGGGGGGCAGAGCTACGAGCAGTACTTC